This TCR beta chain was recorded in a study of shared clonotypes between healthy human individuals. Findings and caveats of the study: Despite large depth, sorted-subset datasets appeared incompletely sequenced. Generation probabilities of non-shared clonotypes were lower (relative to those shared by all four donors).

CDR1 and CDR2 from the germline V gene are SNHLY and FYNNEI. V was cut by 4 bases and J by 5 bases, with 11 bases left in between. The CDR3 totals 13 residues. CD45RO+ cells went into CD8 memory alongside CCR7-negative CD45RA+ TemRA cells. Once extracted for a subset, genomic DNA was divided evenly among several immunoSEQ plates. Data came from immunoSEQ multiplex PCR; TCRdb stores just in-frame clones and leaves some out. This table has roughly 320,000 clones, roughly 84% appearing once. This clone showed up just a few times. Its matching antigen is unknown. Sequencing was performed on memory CD8+ T cells sorted from blood. The subset denotes: CD45RO+ cells pooled with CCR7-negative TemRA cells. The gene calls are TRBV2 and TRBJ2-5, with D perhaps TRBD2 (5 bases). The clonotype comes from a man aged 18 to 30 in good health. CDR3 coding DNA: TGTGCCAGCAGTGTGGGAGCGTGGGAGACCCAGTACTTC. Translated: CASSVGAWETQYF. The whole variable domain, filled in from reference TRBV2 and TRBJ2-5, reads EPEVTQTPSHQVTQMGQEVILRCVPISNHLYFYWYRQILGQKVEFLVSFYNNEISEKSEIFDDQFSVERPDGSNFTLKIRSTKLEDSAMYFCASSVGAWETQYFGPGTRLLVL.